These 24 T cell receptor beta chains were all obtained from the same sample, sequenced in a study of monozygotic twins with inflammatory bowel disease. TCRdb re-called the 5' RACE reads; every CDR3 protein appears as one record, without DNA. The sample has around 380,000 distinct CDR3 sequences. The sequenced sample was blood. The source is a human donor with ulcerative colitis or Crohn's disease, or a healthy co-twin of an affected twin (not recorded which).

The J gene is TRBJ2-1, the V gene TRBV25-1. CDR1 MGHDK and CDR2 SYGVNS come from the germline V gene. The CDR3 is 14 amino acids. CDR3 sequence reads: CASSQSGIDNEQFF.

This sequence joins TRBV7-6 and TRBJ1-5. The CDR3 covers 13 residues. Germline V gene lookup returns CDR1 SGHVS and CDR2 FNYEAQ. CDR3 protein: CASSQSEDQPQHF.

The V gene is TRBV5-1, the J gene TRBJ2-3. Germline V lookup: CDR1 SGHRS, CDR2 YFSETQ. The CDR3 sequence is 14 residues long. The CDR3 here is CASSFWAGTDTQYF.

The chain combines TRBV15 with TRBJ2-2; TCRdb gives TRBD1 as the D gene, but with no DNA this cannot be confirmed. The germline gives CDR1 LNHNV, CDR2 YYDKDF (reference sequence). The CDR3 is 17 residues long. CDR3 amino acids: CATSRGEGQRYTGELFF.

The rearrangement uses TRBV11-1 and TRBJ2-1; TCRdb's D call of TRBD1 is untestable without DNA. The CDR3 runs 12 residues. Germline assignment: CDR1 SGHAT and CDR2 FQDESV (reference sequence). The CDR3 is CASRPTGGGQFF.

This chain joins TRBV29-1 and TRBJ1-1. Germline assignment: CDR1 SQVTM and CDR2 ANQGSEA. The CDR3 contains 14 residues. CDR3 sequence: CSVGGWGADTEAFF. The entire variable domain, with the rest obtained from reference TRBV29-1 and TRBJ1-1, is as follows: SAVISQKPSRDICQRGTSLTIQCQVDSQVTMMFWYRQQPGQSLTLIATANQGSEATYESGFVIDKFPISRPNLTFSTLTVSNMSPEDSSIYLCSVGGWGADTEAFFGQGTRLTVV.

The rearrangement uses TRBV14 and TRBJ2-1; TCRdb's D call, TRBD1, is unchecked because there is no DNA. The CDR3 covers 14 residues. Per the germline V gene, CDR1 is SGHDN and CDR2 is FVKESK. The CDR3 is CASSLRDRLYEQFF. The whole variable domain, filled in from reference TRBV14 and TRBJ2-1, reads EAGVTQFPSHSVIEKGQTVTLRCDPISGHDNLYWYRRVMGKEIKFLLHFVKESKQDESGMPNNRFLAERTGGTYSTLKVQPAELEDSGVYFCASSLRDRLYEQFFGPGTRLTVL.

The chain employs TRBV29-1 and TRBJ1-2. CDR1 is SQVTM and CDR2 is ANQGSEA in the germline V gene. The CDR3 contains 11 residues. CDR3 amino acids: CSVAAVDGYTF.

The rearrangement uses TRBV5-4 and TRBJ2-1. Germline V gives CDR1 SGHNT, CDR2 YYREEE (reference sequence). This CDR3 has 15 residues. This CDR3 is CASSLGRVEVSEQFF.

V usage is TRBV20-1 and J usage is TRBJ2-5; the TCRdb call, TRBD1, lacks DNA for checking. This CDR3 spans 14 amino acids. Germline CDR1 reads DFQATT; CDR2 reads SNEGSKA (reference sequence). This CDR3 is CSARRDRGQETQYF.

This chain links TRBV27 with TRBJ2-1. Per the germline V gene, CDR1 is MNHEY and CDR2 is SMNVEV (reference sequence). The CDR3 extends over 15 amino acids. The CDR3 loop reads CASSLYAFSYNEQFF.

The chain links TRBV9 to TRBJ2-5. CDR3 length: 15 residues. Germline CDR1 is SGDLS and CDR2 is YYNGEE. This CDR3 is CASSVGTRGAQTQYF.

The chain recombines TRBV7-9 with TRBJ2-2; as DNA is missing, the TRBD1 call by TCRdb cannot be tested. This CDR3 spans 13 amino acids. Germline V gene lookup returns CDR1 SEHNR and CDR2 FQNEAQ (reference sequence). The CDR3 loop reads CAGASQNTGELFF.

The chain uses TRBV7-2 and TRBJ2-2; the TRBD2 assignment by TCRdb is unverifiable without DNA. Germline V lookup: CDR1 SGHTA, CDR2 FQGNSA. The CDR3 extends over 15 amino acids. This CDR3 reads CASSSIAGGAGELFF.

The chain has TRBV9 and TRBJ2-7. The CDR3 has 16 residues. Germline V gene lookup returns CDR1 SGDLS and CDR2 YYNGEE. The CDR3 reads CASSVAGGGSSYEQYF.

The chain couples TRBV6-1 to TRBJ2-7; TCRdb returns TRBD1, unconfirmable since there is no DNA. The CDR3 runs 13 residues. In germline, CDR1 is MNHNS, CDR2 SASEGT. CDR3 loop: CASNQGQLYEQYF.

The rearrangement joins TRBV30 to TRBJ1-3; as DNA is missing, the TRBD1 call by TCRdb cannot be tested. The CDR3 is 17 residues long. Germline loops: CDR1 GTSNPN, CDR2 SVGIG (reference sequence). The CDR3 here is CAWSAPFGPSSGNTIYF.

This chain links TRBV7-2 with TRBJ2-5; TCRdb reports TRBD1, a call that lacks DNA to check it against. From germline, CDR1 is SGHTA and CDR2 FQGNSA. The CDR3 is 16 residues long. The CDR3 spells CASSLGWDRGWETQYF. Complete variable domain (other parts from reference TRBV7-2 and TRBJ2-5): GAGVSQSPSNKVTEKGKDVELRCDPISGHTALYWYRQSLGQGLEFLIYFQGNSAPDKSGLPSDRFSAERTGGSVSTLTIQRTQQEDSAVYLCASSLGWDRGWETQYFGPGTRLLVL.

The chain couples TRBV5-1 to TRBJ1-2; absent DNA, TCRdb's TRBD1 call cannot be checked. Germline CDR1 reads SGHRS; CDR2 reads YFSETQ. The CDR3 has 13 amino acids. The CDR3 loop is CASSKDTYYGYTF.

The J gene is TRBJ2-1, the V gene TRBV29-1; without DNA, the TCRdb call of TRBD1 cannot be checked. The CDR3 sequence is 15 residues long. Germline V gene data show CDR1 as SQVTM and CDR2 as ANQGSEA. CDR3 protein: CSVEEHRGTGNEQFF.

The chain links TRBV5-1 to TRBJ2-5; TCRdb's assignment of TRBD1 cannot be checked, as there is no DNA. Germline V lookup: CDR1 SGHRS, CDR2 YFSETQ. This CDR3 region has 13 residues. The CDR3 protein is CASTSRGQETQYF.

The chain joins TRBV29-1 to TRBJ2-1; TCRdb lists TRBD1, though no DNA is available to test this call. The CDR3 loop spans 12 amino acids. Germline V gives CDR1 SQVTM, CDR2 ANQGSEA. The CDR3 sequence: CSVSTGVNEQFF.

The chain joins TRBV10-3 to TRBJ1-6. The CDR3 runs to 14 residues. Germline CDR1 and CDR2: ENHRY and SYGVKD. The CDR3 region is CAISDDPQRTPLHF.

The chain recombines TRBV5-4 with TRBJ1-2. CDR1 and CDR2 from the germline V gene are SGHNT and YYREEE (reference sequence). There are 13 residues in the CDR3. This CDR3 is CASSWSSRSEYTF.